Listed below are T cell receptor beta chains from one sample, sequenced in a study of T cell responses to AZD1222 COVID-19 vaccine. The repertoire was sequenced with immunoSEQ multiplex PCR; TCRdb's copy has only in-frame clones and lacks some. This sample has around 26,000 clones, with approximately 85% found just once. This specimen consisted of peripheral blood, obtained 28 days after the second AZD1222 dose. The receptors originated from an adult who received the AZD1222 COVID-19 vaccine. CDR3s include the opening cysteine and the closing phenylalanine or tryptophan. The order of the fields is D gene, clone size, V gene, J gene, CDR3 DNA, CDR3 protein. D genes are given only for firm matches. A row's size may be missing; if present it is once, few, many or a size class.

TRBD1,NA,TRBV7-9,TRBJ2-7,TGTGCCAGCAGCCAAAGGACAGGCAACTCCTACGAGCAGTACTTC,CASSQRTGNSYEQYF
TRBD2,NA,TRBV3-1/TRBV3-2,TRBJ2-3,TGTGCCAGCAGCCAAGTGGGCGGGGGGCCGCTAGATACGCAGTATTTT,CASSQVGGGPLDTQYF
NA,NA,TRBV2,TRBJ2-7,TGTGCCAGCAGTGAGGCCAGAGCCTACGAGCAGTACTTC,CASSEARAYEQYF
NA,few,TRBV27,TRBJ2-3,TGTGCCAGCAGTCCCCGCGGGGATACGCAGTATTTT,CASSPRGDTQYF
NA,NA,TRBV11-2,TRBJ1-1,TGTGCCAGCAGCTTAGATCAAGGACGCACTGAAGCTTTCTTT,CASSLDQGRTEAFF
TRBD2,NA,TRBV9,TRBJ2-2,TGTGCCAGCAGCGTAGGGACTAGCGGGGGCTACACCGGGGAGCTGTTTTTT,CASSVGTSGGYTGELFF
NA,NA,TRBV29-1,TRBJ1-4,TGCAGCGTTGGTGGGGTTTCAACTAATGAAAAACTGTTTTTT,CSVGGVSTNEKLFF
NA,once,TRBV3-1/TRBV3-2,TRBJ1-3,TGTGCCAGCAGCCCGAATCTGGGAAACACCATATATTTT,CASSPNLGNTIYF
NA,NA,TRBV4-1,TRBJ1-1,TGCGCCAGCAGCCCAGGATGGAGGGACACTGAAGCTTTCTTT,CASSPGWRDTEAFF
NA,NA,TRBV12-3/TRBV12-4,TRBJ2-7,TGTGCCAGCAGTTTATTGGGGGGTCGGCAGTACTTC,CASSLLGGRQYF
NA,NA,TRBV28,TRBJ2-7,TGTGCCAGCAGTTTAGTGGCAACCGCCTACGAGCAGTACTTC,CASSLVATAYEQYF
NA,NA,TRBV19,TRBJ1-4,TGTGCCAGTTCCAGGGTTACTAATGAAAAACTGTTTTTT,CASSRVTNEKLFF